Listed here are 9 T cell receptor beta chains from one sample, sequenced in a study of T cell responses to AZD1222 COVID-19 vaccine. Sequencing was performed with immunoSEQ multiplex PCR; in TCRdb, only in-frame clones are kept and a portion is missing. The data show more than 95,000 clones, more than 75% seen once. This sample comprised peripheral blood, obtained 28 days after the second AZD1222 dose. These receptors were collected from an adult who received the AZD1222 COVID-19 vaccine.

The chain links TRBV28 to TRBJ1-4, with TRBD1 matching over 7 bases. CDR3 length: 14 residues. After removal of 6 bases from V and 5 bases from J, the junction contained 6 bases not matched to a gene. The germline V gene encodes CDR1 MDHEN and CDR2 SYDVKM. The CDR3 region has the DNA TGTGCCAGCAGGCAGCAGGGGGGGAATGAAAAACTGTTTTTT. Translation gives CASRQQGGNEKLFF.

The CDR3 loop reads CASSELGGNQPQHF. In DNA form, the CDR3 reads TGTGCCAGCAGTGAACTGGGGGGCAATCAGCCCCAGCATTTT. The chain carries TRBV2 and TRBJ1-5; D possibly corresponds to TRBD1 (5 bases). V was trimmed by 2 bases and J by 2 bases, leaving 7 bases between them. The length of the CDR3 is 14 residues. The germline V gene has CDR1 SNHLY and CDR2 FYNNEI.

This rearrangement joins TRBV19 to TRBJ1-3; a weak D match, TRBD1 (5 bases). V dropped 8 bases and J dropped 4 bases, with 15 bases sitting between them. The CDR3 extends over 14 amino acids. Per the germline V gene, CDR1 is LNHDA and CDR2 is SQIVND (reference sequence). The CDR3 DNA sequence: TGTGCCAGTTTTCCAGGGTCACTCGGAAACACCATATATTTT. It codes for CASFPGSLGNTIYF.

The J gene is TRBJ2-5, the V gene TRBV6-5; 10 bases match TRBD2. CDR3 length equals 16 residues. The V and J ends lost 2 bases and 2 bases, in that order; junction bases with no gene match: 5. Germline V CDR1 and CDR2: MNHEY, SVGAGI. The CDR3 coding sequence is TGTGCCAGCAGTTACCGCGGACTAGCGGTACAAGAGACCCAGTACTTC. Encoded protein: CASSYRGLAVQETQYF.

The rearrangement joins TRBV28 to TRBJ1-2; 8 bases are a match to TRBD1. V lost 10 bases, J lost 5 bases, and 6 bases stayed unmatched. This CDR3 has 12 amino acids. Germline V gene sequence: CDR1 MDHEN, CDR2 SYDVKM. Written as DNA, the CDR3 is TGTGCCACAGAACAGGGGGATTATGGCTACACCTTC. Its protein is CATEQGDYGYTF.

CDR3 nucleotides: TGCGCCAGCAGCCTTCATCCCGGCACAGATACGCAGTATTTT. Amino acid sequence: CASSLHPGTDTQYF. The gene calls are TRBV5-1 and TRBJ2-3; D is ambiguous. V lost 4 bases, J lost 1 base, and 10 bases lay in between. Germline assignment: CDR1 SGHRS and CDR2 YFSETQ. CDR3 length: 14 residues.

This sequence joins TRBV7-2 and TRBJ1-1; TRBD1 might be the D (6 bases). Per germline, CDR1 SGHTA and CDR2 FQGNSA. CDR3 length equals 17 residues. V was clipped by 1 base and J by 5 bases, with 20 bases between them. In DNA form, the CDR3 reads TGTGCCAGCAGCTTAGACGGCCCCCTAGGGGGTTGGACTGAAGCTTTCTTT. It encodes CASSLDGPLGGWTEAFF.

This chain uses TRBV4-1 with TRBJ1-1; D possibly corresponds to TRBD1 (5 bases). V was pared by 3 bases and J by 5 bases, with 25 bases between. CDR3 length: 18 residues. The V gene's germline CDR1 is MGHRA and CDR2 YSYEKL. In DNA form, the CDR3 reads TGCGCCAGCAGCCATCCCAGGGCGGTTACAGCCTCGGGGACTGAAGCTTTCTTT. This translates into CASSHPRAVTASGTEAFF.

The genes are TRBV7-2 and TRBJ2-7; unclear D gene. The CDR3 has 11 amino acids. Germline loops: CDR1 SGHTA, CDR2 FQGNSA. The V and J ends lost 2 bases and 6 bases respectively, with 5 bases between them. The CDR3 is CASSLLIEQYF. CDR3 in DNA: TGTGCCAGCAGCTTATTAATCGAGCAGTACTTC.